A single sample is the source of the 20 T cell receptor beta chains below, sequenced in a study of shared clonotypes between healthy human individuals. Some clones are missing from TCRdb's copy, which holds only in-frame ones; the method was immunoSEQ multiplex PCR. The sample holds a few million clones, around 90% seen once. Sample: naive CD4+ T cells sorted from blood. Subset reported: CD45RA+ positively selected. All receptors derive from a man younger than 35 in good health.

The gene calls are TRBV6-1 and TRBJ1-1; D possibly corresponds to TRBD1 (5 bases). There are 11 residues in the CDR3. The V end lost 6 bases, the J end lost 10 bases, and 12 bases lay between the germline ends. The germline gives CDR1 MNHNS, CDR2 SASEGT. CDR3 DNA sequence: TGTGCCAGCAGCGGGGTGGGGGTAGCTTTCTTT. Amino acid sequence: CASSGVGVAFF.

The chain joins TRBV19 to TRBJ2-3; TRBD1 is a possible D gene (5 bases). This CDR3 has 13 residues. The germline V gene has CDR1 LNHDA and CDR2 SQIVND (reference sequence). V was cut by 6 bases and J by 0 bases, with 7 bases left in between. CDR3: CASSDRSTDTQYF. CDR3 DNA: TGTGCCAGTAGCGACAGAAGCACAGATACGCAGTATTTT.

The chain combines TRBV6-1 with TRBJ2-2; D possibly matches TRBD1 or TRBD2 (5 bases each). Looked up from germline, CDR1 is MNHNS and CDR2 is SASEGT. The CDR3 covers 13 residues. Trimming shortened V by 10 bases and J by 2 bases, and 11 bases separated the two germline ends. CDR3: CATQGPNTGELFF. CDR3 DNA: TGTGCCACTCAGGGACCCAACACCGGGGAGCTGTTTTTT.

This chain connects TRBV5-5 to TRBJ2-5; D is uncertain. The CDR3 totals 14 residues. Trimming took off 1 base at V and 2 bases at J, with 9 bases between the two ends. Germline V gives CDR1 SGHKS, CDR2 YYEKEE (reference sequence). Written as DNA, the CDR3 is TGTGCCAGCAGCTTGTCAGGCGCACAAGAGACCCAGTACTTC. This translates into CASSLSGAQETQYF. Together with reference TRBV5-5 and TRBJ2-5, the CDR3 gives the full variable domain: DAGVTQSPTHLIKTRGQQVTLRCSPISGHKSVSWYQQVLGQGPQFIFQYYEKEERGRGNFPDRFSARQFPNYSSELNVNALLLGDSALYLCASSLSGAQETQYFGPGTRLLVL.

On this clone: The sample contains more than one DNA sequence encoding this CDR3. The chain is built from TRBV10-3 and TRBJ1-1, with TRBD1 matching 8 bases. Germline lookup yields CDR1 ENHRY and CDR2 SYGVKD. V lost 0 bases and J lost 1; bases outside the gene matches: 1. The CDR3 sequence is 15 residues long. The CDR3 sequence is CAISESGTGNTEAFF. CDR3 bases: TGTGCCATCAGTGAGTCCGGGACAGGGAACACTGAAGCTTTCTTT.

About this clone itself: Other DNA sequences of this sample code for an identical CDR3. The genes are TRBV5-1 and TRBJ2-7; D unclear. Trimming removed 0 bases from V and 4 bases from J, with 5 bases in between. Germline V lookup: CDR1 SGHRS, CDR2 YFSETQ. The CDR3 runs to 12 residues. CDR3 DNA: TGCGCCAGCAGCTTGGACCAGTACGAGCAGTACTTC. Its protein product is CASSLDQYEQYF.

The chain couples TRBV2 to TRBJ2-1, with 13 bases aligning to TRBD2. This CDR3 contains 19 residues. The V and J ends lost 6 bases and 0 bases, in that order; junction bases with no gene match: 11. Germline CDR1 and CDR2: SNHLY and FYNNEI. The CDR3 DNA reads TGTGCCAGCAGCGATAGGACTAGCGGGGGTCAAAGCTCCTACAATGAGCAGTTCTTC. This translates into CASSDRTSGGQSSYNEQFF. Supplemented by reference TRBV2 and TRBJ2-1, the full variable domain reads EPEVTQTPSHQVTQMGQEVILRCVPISNHLYFYWYRQILGQKVEFLVSFYNNEISEKSEIFDDQFSVERPDGSNFTLKIRSTKLEDSAMYFCASSDRTSGGQSSYNEQFFGPGTRLTVL.

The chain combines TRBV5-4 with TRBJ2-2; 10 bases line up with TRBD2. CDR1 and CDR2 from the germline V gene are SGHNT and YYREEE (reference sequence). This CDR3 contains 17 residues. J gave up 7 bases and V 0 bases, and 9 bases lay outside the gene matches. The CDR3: CASSLVAGGQSHGELFF. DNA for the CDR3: TGTGCCAGCAGCTTGGTAGCGGGAGGCCAATCACACGGGGAGCTGTTTTTT.

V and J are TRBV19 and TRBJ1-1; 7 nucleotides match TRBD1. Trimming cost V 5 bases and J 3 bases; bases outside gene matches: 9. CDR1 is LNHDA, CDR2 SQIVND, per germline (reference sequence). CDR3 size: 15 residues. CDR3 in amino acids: CASSVYRGGYTEAFF. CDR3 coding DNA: TGTGCCAGTAGTGTGTACAGGGGAGGGTACACTGAAGCTTTCTTT.

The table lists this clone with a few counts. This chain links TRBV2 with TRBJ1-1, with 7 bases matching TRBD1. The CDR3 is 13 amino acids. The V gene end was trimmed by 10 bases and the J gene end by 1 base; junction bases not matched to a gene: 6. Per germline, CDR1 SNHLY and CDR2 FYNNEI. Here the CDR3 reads CATWRQGNTEAFF. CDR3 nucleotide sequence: TGTGCCACCTGGAGACAGGGGAACACTGAAGCTTTCTTT.

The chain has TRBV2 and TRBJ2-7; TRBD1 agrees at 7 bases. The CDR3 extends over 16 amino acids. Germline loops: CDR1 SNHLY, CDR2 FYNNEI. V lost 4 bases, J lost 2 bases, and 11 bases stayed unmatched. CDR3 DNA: TGTGCCAGCAGTGGGGGCATGAGGACAGGCCCCTACGAGCAGTACTTC. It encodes CASSGGMRTGPYEQYF.

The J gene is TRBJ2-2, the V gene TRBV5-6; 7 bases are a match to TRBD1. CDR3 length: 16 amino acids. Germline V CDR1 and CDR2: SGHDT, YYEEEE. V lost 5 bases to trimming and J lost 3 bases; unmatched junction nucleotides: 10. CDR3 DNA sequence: TGTGCCAGCAGGGTTTATCCGACAGGGCACACCGGGGAGCTGTTTTTT. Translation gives CASRVYPTGHTGELFF.

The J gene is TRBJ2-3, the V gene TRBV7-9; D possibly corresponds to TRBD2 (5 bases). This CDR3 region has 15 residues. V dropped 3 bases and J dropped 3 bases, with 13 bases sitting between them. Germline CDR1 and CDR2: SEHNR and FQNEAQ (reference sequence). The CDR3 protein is CASSFLAQLTDTQYF. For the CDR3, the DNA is TGTGCCAGCAGCTTCCTAGCCCAGTTGACAGATACGCAGTATTTT.

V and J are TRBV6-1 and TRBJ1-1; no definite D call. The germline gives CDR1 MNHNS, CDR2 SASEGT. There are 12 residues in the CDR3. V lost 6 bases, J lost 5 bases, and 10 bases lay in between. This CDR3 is CASSRIVTEAFF. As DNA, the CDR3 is TGTGCCAGCAGCCGGATAGTGACTGAAGCTTTCTTT.

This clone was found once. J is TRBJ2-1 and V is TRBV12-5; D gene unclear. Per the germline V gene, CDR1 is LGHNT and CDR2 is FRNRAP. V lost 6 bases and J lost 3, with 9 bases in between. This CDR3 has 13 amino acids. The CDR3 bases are TGTGCTAGTGGCCCTAACCTCTACAATGAGCAGTTCTTC. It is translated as CASGPNLYNEQFF.

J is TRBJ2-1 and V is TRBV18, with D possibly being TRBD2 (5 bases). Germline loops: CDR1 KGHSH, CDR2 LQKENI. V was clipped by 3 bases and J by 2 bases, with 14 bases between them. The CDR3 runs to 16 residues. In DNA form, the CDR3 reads TGTGCCAGCTCACCCCTAGTTGAGGGAGCCTACAATGAGCAGTTCTTC. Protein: CASSPLVEGAYNEQFF.

CDR3 region: CASSLFRGGEQYF. CDR3 nucleotides: TGCGCCAGCAGCTTATTTCGGGGGGGCGAGCAGTACTTC. The genes are TRBV5-1 and TRBJ2-7; 8 nucleotides agree with TRBD2. The CDR3 sequence is 13 residues long. The germline V gene encodes CDR1 SGHRS and CDR2 YFSETQ. The junction had 4 bases not matched to a gene; V was cut back by 2 bases and J by 6 bases. Complete variable domain (other parts from reference TRBV5-1 and TRBJ2-7): KAGVTQTPRYLIKTRGQQVTLSCSPISGHRSVSWYQQTPGQGLQFLFEYFSETQRNKGNFPGRFSGRQFSNSRSEMNVSTLELGDSALYLCASSLFRGGEQYFGPGTRLTVT.

DNA of the CDR3: TGCGCCAGCAGCTTGGACCTAGCGTGGAGGCCGGGCGCAGATACGCAGTATTTT. Encoded protein: CASSLDLAWRPGADTQYF. This sequence joins TRBV5-1 and TRBJ2-3; perhaps TRBD2 as D (6 bases). CDR1 is SGHRS, CDR2 YFSETQ, per germline. The V end lost 0 bases, the J end lost 4 bases, and 21 bases lay between the germline ends. CDR3 length: 18 residues. Complete variable domain (other parts from reference TRBV5-1 and TRBJ2-3): KAGVTQTPRYLIKTRGQQVTLSCSPISGHRSVSWYQQTPGQGLQFLFEYFSETQRNKGNFPGRFSGRQFSNSRSEMNVSTLELGDSALYLCASSLDLAWRPGADTQYFGPGTRLTVL.

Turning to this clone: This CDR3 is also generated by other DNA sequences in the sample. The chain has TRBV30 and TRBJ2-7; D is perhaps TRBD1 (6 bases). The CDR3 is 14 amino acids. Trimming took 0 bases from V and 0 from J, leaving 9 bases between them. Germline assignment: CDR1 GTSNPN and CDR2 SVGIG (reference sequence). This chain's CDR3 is CAWSVGGSSYEQYF. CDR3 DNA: TGTGCCTGGAGTGTAGGGGGAAGCTCCTACGAGCAGTACTTC.

CDR3 DNA sequence: TGTGCCAGTCGACAGGGTTTGATTAATACGCAGTATTTT. The encoded protein is CASRQGLINTQYF. The chain employs TRBV28 and TRBJ2-3; 7 bases are shared with TRBD1. The CDR3 is made up of 13 amino acids. Unmatched junction bases numbered 10, after V lost 9 bases and J lost 7 bases. CDR1 is MDHEN and CDR2 is SYDVKM in the germline V gene.